The clone carrying this T cell receptor (beta chain) counts as medium-sized. Antigen: not known. Documented time point: sample taken at primary tumor resection. A distinct unique molecular identifier was carried by each TCR cDNA molecule. Each CDR3 protein gets one entry after TCRdb re-called the 5' RACE reads with MiXCR. The sample has about 1,500 distinct CDR3 sequences; roughly 9.8% are singletons. These data come from a study of spatial heterogeneity in lung cancer. For the study at large: The correlation between TCR transcript counts in tumor regions and a T cell module score from matched bulk RNA-seq was strong.

General study results and limits: Tumors with more nonsynonymous mutations had more expanded intratumoral alpha and beta TCRs.

CDR3 length: 17 amino acids. In germline, CDR1 is KGHDR, CDR2 SFDVKD. The junction had 8 bases not matched to a gene; V was cut back by 2 bases and J by 2 bases. V and J are TRBV24-1 and TRBJ2-1; 7 bases are shared with TRBD2. This TCR derives from a female donor with early-stage non-small cell lung cancer. This sample comprised lung tumor tissue, obtained at surgery. The CDR3 is CATSDSPGTKAYNEQFF. CDR3 in DNA: TGTGCCACCAGTGATTCCCCCGGGACTAAAGCCTACAATGAGCAGTTCTTC.